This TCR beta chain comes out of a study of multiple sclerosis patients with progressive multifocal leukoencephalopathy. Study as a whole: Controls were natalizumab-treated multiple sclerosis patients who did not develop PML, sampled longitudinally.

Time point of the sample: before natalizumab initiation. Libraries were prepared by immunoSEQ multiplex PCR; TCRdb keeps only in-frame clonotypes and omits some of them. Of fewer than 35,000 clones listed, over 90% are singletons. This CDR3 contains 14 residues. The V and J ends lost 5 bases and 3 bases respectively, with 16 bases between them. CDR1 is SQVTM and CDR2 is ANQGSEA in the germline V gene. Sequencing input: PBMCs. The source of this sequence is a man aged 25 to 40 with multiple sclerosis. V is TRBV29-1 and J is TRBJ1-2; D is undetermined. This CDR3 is CSVSRPLSYYGYTF. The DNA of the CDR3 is TGCAGCGTTAGCAGGCCCCTCTCCTACTATGGCTACACCTTC.